What follows are 20 T cell receptor beta chains derived from one specimen sequenced in a study of blood T cells in healthy people across ages. Primed by a sample-barcoded 5' primer and a J-beta primer mix, a second PCR proceeded for about 6 to 11 cycles. TCRdb used MiXCR to reprocess the 5' RACE reads, holding one entry per CDR3 protein. Of 600,000 or so distinct CDR3 sequences listed, roughly 48% are singletons. The sample comprised blood. These receptors all come from a man aged 80 or over in good health.

The V gene is TRBV27, the J gene TRBJ2-1, with 9 bases lining up with TRBD2. CDR1 is MNHEY, CDR2 SMNVEV, per germline (reference sequence). The V gene end was trimmed by 2 bases and the J gene end by 4 bases; junction bases not matched to a gene: 6. CDR3 length: 16 amino acids. CDR3: CASSLVASGEYNEQFF. The CDR3, as DNA: TGTGCCAGCAGTTTAGTAGCTAGCGGGGAATACAATGAGCAGTTCTTC.

Only a few counts were recorded for this clonotype. The chain links TRBV12-3 or TRBV12-4 to TRBJ1-6; D is undetermined. Trimming left V 7 bases short and J 1 base short, with 8 bases between. This CDR3 has 14 amino acids. The CDR3 DNA sequence: TGTGCCAGCATGGTAGAGTCCTATAATTCACCCCTCCACTTT. It translates to CASMVESYNSPLHF.

This clonotype was detected only a few times. The CDR3 DNA is TGTGCCAGCAGTTACGCGACAGGGATGCCCGGGGAGCTGTTTTTT. Translated: CASSYATGMPGELFF. The V call is TRBV6-5, the J call TRBJ2-2; 7 nucleotides agree with TRBD1. This CDR3 is 15 amino acids long. Germline V gives CDR1 MNHEY, CDR2 SVGAGI. Unmatched junction bases numbered 6, after V lost 2 bases and J lost 6 bases.

The chain couples TRBV29-1 to TRBJ2-2, with a tentative D call TRBD1 (7 bases). With 6 bases removed from V and 5 bases from J, the gap between germline ends came to 16 bases. This CDR3 contains 14 residues. Germline lookup yields CDR1 SQVTM and CDR2 ANQGSEA. The CDR3 loop reads CSVAGQRSTGELFF. The CDR3 DNA follows: TGCAGCGTCGCGGGACAGCGGTCAACCGGGGAGCTGTTTTTT.

This chain joins TRBV7-3 and TRBJ2-1; possible D gene TRBD1, 6 bases. Germline loops: CDR1 SGHTA, CDR2 FQGTGA. This CDR3 contains 13 residues. V lost 5 bases to trimming and J lost 4 bases, with 9 bases between them. Here the CDR3 DNA reads TGTGCCAGCAGCGCCGGACAGTACAATGAGCAGTTCTTC. Translating it yields CASSAGQYNEQFF.

This clonotype was counted only a few times. Here the CDR3 reads CASRPRTSGGRDTQYF. As DNA, the CDR3 is TGTGCCAGCAGACCGAGGACTAGCGGGGGACGGGATACGCAGTATTTT. The chain uses TRBV7-2 and TRBJ2-3; 13 nucleotides align to TRBD2. CDR1 and CDR2 (germline): SGHTA, FQGNSA. The CDR3 spans 16 residues. After removal of 6 bases from V and 6 bases from J, the junction contained 9 bases not matched to a gene.

The V call is TRBV4-2, the J call TRBJ2-7; D is perhaps TRBD2 (6 bases). The CDR3 consists of 17 residues. CDR1 LGHNA and CDR2 YNFKEQ come from the germline V gene. With 0 bases removed from V and 0 bases from J, the gap between germline ends came to 15 bases. For the CDR3, the DNA is TGTGCCAGCAGCCAAGACCTTCGGGCGGGGATCTCCTACGAGCAGTACTTC. Translation gives CASSQDLRAGISYEQYF.

This clonotype was detected a few times. The V call is TRBV18, the J call TRBJ2-3; D might be TRBD2 (6 bases). The CDR3 contains 14 residues. The V gene lost 4 bases and the J gene lost 3 bases, with 11 bases spanning the gap. The V gene's germline CDR1 is KGHSH and CDR2 LQKENI. CDR3: CASSRIAGTDTQYF. In nucleotides, the CDR3 is TGTGCCAGCTCACGTATCGCGGGGACAGATACGCAGTATTTT.

This clonotype turned up a few times. This chain links TRBV4-3 with TRBJ1-4; 10 bases are shared with TRBD1. Germline CDR1 LGHNA, CDR2 YSLEER. The V segment lost 5 bases and the J segment 7 bases; nucleotides outside the gene matches: 13. The CDR3 sequence is 17 residues long. DNA of the CDR3: TGCGCCAGCAGCGAGACCACGCCCGGACAGGGGGGTGAAAAACTGTTTTTT. It specifies CASSETTPGQGGEKLFF.

J is TRBJ2-1 and V is TRBV29-1; perhaps D is TRBD1 or TRBD2 (5 bases each). This CDR3 region has 11 residues. Germline V lookup: CDR1 SQVTM, CDR2 ANQGSEA. For the CDR3, the DNA is TGCAGTTCCCGGGGCTCCAATGAGCAGTTCTTC. This encodes CSSRGSNEQFF.

This chain links TRBV7-2 with TRBJ1-1; maybe TRBD1 (6 bases). V lost 5 bases, J lost 1 base, and 14 bases lay in between. CDR3 length equals 15 residues. From germline, CDR1 is SGHTA and CDR2 FQGNSA. The DNA for the CDR3 is TGTGCCAGCAGCCCTCGGGGGGCTGGGAACACTGAAGCTTTCTTT. Protein sequence: CASSPRGAGNTEAFF.

V usage is TRBV6-2 or TRBV6-3 and J usage is TRBJ2-7, with D perhaps TRBD2 (7 bases). Germline lookup yields CDR1 MNHEY and CDR2 SVGEGT. Trimming took 8 bases from V and 4 from J, leaving 12 bases between them. There are 12 residues in the CDR3. The CDR3 bases are TGTGCCAGCGGGACTACAGGGTACGAGCAGTACTTC. Translating it yields CASGTTGYEQYF.

The rearrangement joins TRBV4-3 to TRBJ2-3; D gene ambiguous. The CDR3 spans 14 residues. Trimming took off 2 bases at V and 1 base at J, with 7 bases between the two ends. CDR1 and CDR2 (germline): LGHNA, YSLEER. CDR3 protein: CASSQNGRTDTQYF. CDR3 coding DNA: TGCGCCAGCAGCCAAAATGGACGCACAGATACGCAGTATTTT.

The V call is TRBV12-3 or TRBV12-4, the J call TRBJ1-1; tentative D call: TRBD1 (5 bases). CDR3 length: 15 residues. V was pared by 7 bases and J by 3 bases, with 18 bases between. CDR3: CASTFRGGGDTEAFF. The DNA for the CDR3 is TGTGCCAGCACCTTCCGGGGGGGAGGGGACACTGAAGCTTTCTTT.

This clonotype was seen only a few times. J is TRBJ1-2 and V is TRBV7-9; TRBD1 matches 7 bases. The CDR3 is 15 residues long. The germline CDR1 and CDR2 sequences are SEHNR and FQNEAQ (reference sequence). Trimming cost V 2 bases and J 7 bases; bases outside gene matches: 10. The CDR3, as DNA: TGTGCCAGCAGCTTATGGTACGACAGGGAAAGTGGCTACACCTTC. Translated, it gives CASSLWYDRESGYTF.

In its sample, this clonotype was seen a few times. The V call is TRBV7-9, the J call TRBJ2-2; D could derive from TRBD1 or TRBD2 (5 bases each). Deletions cut 5 bases from V and 6 bases from J, with 13 bases between. Germline loops: CDR1 SEHNR, CDR2 FQNEAQ (reference sequence). There are 14 residues in the CDR3. The CDR3 reads CASSPGLRSGELFF. CDR3 nucleotide sequence: TGTGCCAGCAGCCCGGGGCTTCGCTCCGGGGAGCTGTTTTTT.

This clonotype is deemed hyperexpanded. J is TRBJ2-1 and V is TRBV7-3, with a weak D call TRBD1 (5 bases). Germline CDR1 is SGHTA and CDR2 is FQGTGA. Trimming stripped 5 bases from V and 1 base from J, with 12 bases between. The CDR3 loop spans 15 amino acids. CDR3 sequence (DNA): TGTGCCAGCAGCCCAGGGTCGGTGTCCTACAATGAGCAGTTCTTC. Amino acid sequence: CASSPGSVSYNEQFF.

The chain combines TRBV7-9 with TRBJ2-1; a possible D gene is TRBD2 (6 bases). The CDR3 spans 11 residues. The ends were cut back, 4 bases at V and 13 bases at J, with 11 bases in the middle. Per germline, CDR1 SEHNR and CDR2 FQNEAQ (reference sequence). The CDR3 nucleotides are TGTGCCAGCAGCTGGGGGGAGACCCAGTTCTTC. It codes for CASSWGETQFF.

The genes are TRBV18 and TRBJ2-1; D is uncertain. V shed 0 bases and J shed 7 bases, with 10 bases lying between them. The germline V gene encodes CDR1 KGHSH and CDR2 LQKENI. CDR3 length equals 14 residues. The CDR3, as DNA: TGTGCCAGCTCACCACCGGAAGGGTGGAATGAGCAGTTCTTC. It codes for CASSPPEGWNEQFF.

The chain carries TRBV4-2 and TRBJ2-7, with 11 positions matching TRBD2. The germline CDR1 and CDR2 sequences are LGHNA and YNFKEQ. CDR3 length: 21 amino acids. The V gene end was trimmed by 0 bases and the J gene end by 0 bases; junction bases not matched to a gene: 16. CDR3 sequence (DNA): TGTGCCAGCAGCCAAGATGATCTGCCTCTAGCGGGAGGAGAACTCTCCTACGAGCAGTACTTC. This sequence encodes CASSQDDLPLAGGELSYEQYF.